This TCR beta chain was captured by sequencing in a study of blood T cell repertoires in COVID-19. On the study more broadly: COVID-19 samples from acute and convalescent phases originated in the United States, Italy and Spain.

Participants came from some 26 US areas, aged about 18 to 95 years. Clinical history reported by participants formed the basis on which cohorts were assigned. Deletions cut 8 bases from V and 7 bases from J, with 12 bases between. The CDR3 contains 13 residues. Methods used by the authors: Using reference gene primer amplification, nucleated cell counts were estimated. Some clones are missing from TCRdb's copy, which holds only in-frame ones; the method was immunoSEQ multiplex PCR. V and J calls and clone size are those listed in that table; D and trimming were worked out from the DNA. This table has 200,000 to 300,000 clones, 70% to 90% appearing once.

This receptor was taken from a woman aged 35 to 49 with acute COVID-19. The sample comprised PBMCs or T cells enriched from blood (not recorded which). The V call is TRBV12-3 or TRBV12-4, the J call TRBJ1-6, with a possible D match to TRBD1 (6 bases). CDR3 in DNA: TGTGCCAGCTCGGGGCAGGGGAATTCACCCCTCCACTTT. Translated, it gives CASSGQGNSPLHF.